Presented here are 13 T cell receptor beta chains from one specimen sequenced in a study of shared clonotypes between healthy human individuals. Profiling relied on immunoSEQ multiplex PCR, and the TCRdb table lists in-frame clones only, not all of them. Of approximately 530,000 clones listed, around 95% are singletons. Sequencing used naive CD4+ T cells sorted from blood. Specified subset: CD45RA+ positively selected. The receptors derive from a woman aged 25 to 39 in good health.

The V and J genes are TRBV10-3 and TRBJ2-5; D possibly corresponds to TRBD2 (5 bases). CDR3 size: 16 residues. Germline V CDR1 and CDR2: ENHRY, SYGVKD. V was clipped by 0 bases and J by 6 bases, with 17 bases between them. CDR3 sequence: CAISESILMEVKTQYF. CDR3 DNA sequence: TGTGCCATCAGTGAGTCGATTTTAATGGAGGTGAAGACCCAGTACTTC.

The gene calls are TRBV5-1 and TRBJ1-2, with TRBD1 matching 8 bases. Germline CDR1 SGHRS, CDR2 YFSETQ. After removal of 5 bases from V and 4 bases from J, the junction contained 7 bases not matched to a gene. CDR3 length: 14 residues. This CDR3 is CASRDTGGTYGYTF. CDR3 in DNA: TGCGCCAGCAGGGACACAGGGGGGACCTATGGCTACACCTTC.

The J gene is TRBJ2-3, the V gene TRBV4-2, with unresolved D. Germline CDR1 LGHNA, CDR2 YNFKEQ. V shed 0 bases and J shed 4 bases, with 20 bases lying between them. The CDR3 extends over 18 amino acids. CDR3 amino acids: CASSQDRGGQIQPDTQYF. The CDR3 DNA follows: TGTGCCAGCAGCCAAGATCGTGGCGGCCAAATCCAGCCAGATACGCAGTATTTT.

This chain uses TRBV7-9 with TRBJ2-1; D ambiguous. The germline V gene has CDR1 SEHNR and CDR2 FQNEAQ (reference sequence). The CDR3 is made up of 13 amino acids. V lost 1 base and J lost 8, with 9 bases in between. The CDR3: CASSLVELHEQFF. The CDR3 DNA reads TGTGCCAGCAGCTTAGTAGAACTCCATGAGCAGTTCTTC.

The chain links TRBV4-1 to TRBJ2-5; 10 positions match TRBD2. In germline, CDR1 is MGHRA, CDR2 YSYEKL. Unmatched junction bases numbered 3, after V lost 6 bases and J lost 2 bases. The CDR3 has 14 residues. The CDR3 bases are TGCGCCAGCAGGGCTAGCGGGAGTCAAGAGACCCAGTACTTC. It is translated as CASRASGSQETQYF.

The genes are TRBV6-6 and TRBJ1-5; no reliable D call. The CDR3 sequence is 14 residues long. Germline V gives CDR1 MNHNY, CDR2 SVGAGI (reference sequence). With 0 bases removed from V and 9 bases from J, the gap between germline ends came to 12 bases. As DNA, the CDR3 is TGTGCCAGCAGTTACTCGATTCCCCGCCGGCCCCAGCATTTT. This gives the protein CASSYSIPRRPQHF.

The V and J genes are TRBV12-5 and TRBJ1-2; D is undetermined. Trimming left V 10 bases short and J 5 bases short, with 11 bases between. Germline CDR1 LGHNT, CDR2 FRNRAP. The CDR3 sequence is 11 residues long. In nucleotides, the CDR3 is TGTGCTATGGCGGAAGGTTATGGCTACACCTTC. It yields the protein CAMAEGYGYTF.

A word on this clone: Other DNA sequences from this sample encode an identical CDR3 as well. This chain uses TRBV28 with TRBJ2-7; 9 nucleotides match TRBD1. J was trimmed by 3 bases and V by 8 bases; bases with no gene match: 2. CDR1 is MDHEN and CDR2 is SYDVKM in the germline V gene. This CDR3 region has 12 residues. CDR3 region: CASRGQGYEQYF. The CDR3 nucleotides are TGTGCCAGCCGGGGACAGGGCTACGAGCAGTACTTC. The complete variable domain, with remaining parts taken from reference TRBV28 and TRBJ2-7, reads DVKVTQSSRYLVKRTGEKVFLECVQDMDHENMFWYRQDPGLGLRLIYFSYDVKMKEKGDIPEGYSVSREKKERFSLILESASTNQTSMYLCASRGQGYEQYFGPGTRLTVT.

The V and J genes are TRBV2 and TRBJ1-1; D remains unclear. Germline values: CDR1 SNHLY, CDR2 FYNNEI. V lost 3 bases and J lost 1, with 9 bases in between. This CDR3 has 14 amino acids. DNA for the CDR3: TGTGCCAGCAGTGACGGCAGGACGAACACTGAAGCTTTCTTT. Its translation is CASSDGRTNTEAFF.

The rearrangement joins TRBV18 to TRBJ2-3; a possible D gene is TRBD1 (6 bases). There are 17 residues in the CDR3. The germline V gene has CDR1 KGHSH and CDR2 LQKENI. V lost 2 bases, J lost 1 base, and 16 bases lay in between. The CDR3 spells CASSPVGPGAGTDTQYF. The DNA for the CDR3 is TGTGCCAGCTCACCAGTTGGTCCAGGGGCAGGCACAGATACGCAGTATTTT.

The CDR3 DNA reads TGTGCCAGCAGCGCTAACGACAGGGTTTGGCAGCCCCAGCATTTT. Amino acids: CASSANDRVWQPQHF. The chain recombines TRBV28 with TRBJ1-5; 7 bases agree with TRBD1. This CDR3 is 15 amino acids long. The V gene's germline CDR1 is MDHEN and CDR2 SYDVKM. The ends lost 6 bases at V and 7 bases at J; junction bases unmatched: 12.

The CDR3 is CARRQGENYEQYF. For the CDR3, the DNA is TGTGCCAGACGACAGGGGGAAAACTACGAGCAGTACTTC. V usage is TRBV2 and J usage is TRBJ2-7; 9 bases are a match to TRBD1. CDR1 and CDR2 (germline): SNHLY, FYNNEI. The V gene end was trimmed by 9 bases and the J gene end by 3 bases; junction bases not matched to a gene: 6. The CDR3 loop spans 13 amino acids.

This clone was seen a single time. This chain links TRBV5-1 with TRBJ1-1, with TRBD1 matching over 7 bases. V was clipped by 1 base and J by 1 base; unmatched bases: 10. Germline CDR1 and CDR2: SGHRS and YFSETQ. CDR3 length equals 17 residues. This CDR3 reads CASSLRHFDRANTEAFF. As DNA, the CDR3 is TGCGCCAGCAGCTTGCGCCACTTTGACAGGGCGAACACTGAAGCTTTCTTT.